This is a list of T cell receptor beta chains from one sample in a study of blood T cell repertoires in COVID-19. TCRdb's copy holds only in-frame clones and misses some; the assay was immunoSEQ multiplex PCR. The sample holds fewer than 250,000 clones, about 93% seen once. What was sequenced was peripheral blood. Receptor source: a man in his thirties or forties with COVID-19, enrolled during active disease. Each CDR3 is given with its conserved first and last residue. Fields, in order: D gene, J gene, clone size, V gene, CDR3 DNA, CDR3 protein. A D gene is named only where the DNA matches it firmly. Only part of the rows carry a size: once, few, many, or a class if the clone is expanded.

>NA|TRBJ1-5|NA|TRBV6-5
TGTGCCAGCAGTCCCGAGGGCTATCAGCCCCAGCATTTT
CASSPEGYQPQHF
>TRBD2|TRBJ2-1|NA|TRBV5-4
TGTGCCAGCAGCCTATTAGGACTAGCGGACAATGAGCAGTTCTTC
CASSLLGLADNEQFF
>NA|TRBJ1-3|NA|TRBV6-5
TGTGCCAGCAGTATAACGATCGCGCCTGGAAACACCATATATTTT
CASSITIAPGNTIYF
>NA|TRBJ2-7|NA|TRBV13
TGTGCCAGCAGCTTAGCAGGGGCGAGAAACGAGCAGTACTTC
CASSLAGARNEQYF
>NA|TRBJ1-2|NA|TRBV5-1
TGCGCCAGCAGCGGGGGCCTAGGGTATGGCTACACCTTC
CASSGGLGYGYTF
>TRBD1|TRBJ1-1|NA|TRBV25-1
TGTGCCAGCAGTGAGGGACAGACGAACACTGAAGCTTTCTTT
CASSEGQTNTEAFF
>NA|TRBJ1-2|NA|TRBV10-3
TGTGCCATCAGTGAGTTACGACAGGAGGGCTACACCTTC
CAISELRQEGYTF
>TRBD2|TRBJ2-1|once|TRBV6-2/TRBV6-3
TGTGCCAGCAGTTACCCGATTGGAGCGGGGGTCCTTTACAATGAGCAGTTCTTC
CASSYPIGAGVLYNEQFF
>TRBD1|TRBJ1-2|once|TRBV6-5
TGTGCCAGCAGCCACAGGGGTCTGGTCTATGGCTACACCTTC
CASSHRGLVYGYTF
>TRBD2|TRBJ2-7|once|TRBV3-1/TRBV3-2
TGTGCCAGCAGCCAAGGCGGGGGAGGGCCTTCCTACGAGCAGTACTTC
CASSQGGGGPSYEQYF
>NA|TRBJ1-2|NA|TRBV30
TGTGCCTGGAGTCCCAGAGCGTTAGCTAACTATGGCTACACCTTC
CAWSPRALANYGYTF
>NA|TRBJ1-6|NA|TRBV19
TGTGCCAGTACGGCGGGAGCCAATTCACCCCTCCACTTT
CASTAGANSPLHF
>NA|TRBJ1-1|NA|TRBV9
TGTGCCAGCAGCGTAGGTCTTGGGGGGGGCACTGAAGCTTTCTTT
CASSVGLGGGTEAFF
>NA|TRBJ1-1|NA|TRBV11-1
TGTGCCAGCAGCTTAGGTCCAGGGAACACTGAAGCTTTCTTT
CASSLGPGNTEAFF
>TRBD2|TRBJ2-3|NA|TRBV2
TGTGCCAGCAGTGAACAGCGGGGCCGCACAGATACGCAGTATTTT
CASSEQRGRTDTQYF
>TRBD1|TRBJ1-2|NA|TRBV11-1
TGTGCCAGCAGCGACCAACAGGGGAGGTATGGCTACACCTTC
CASSDQQGRYGYTF
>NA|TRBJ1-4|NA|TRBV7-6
TGTGCCAGCAGCTTAGTCTCAGGGAAGAGTGAAAAACTGTTTTTT
CASSLVSGKSEKLFF
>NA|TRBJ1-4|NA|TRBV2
TGTGCCAGCACCGACCGCGGTTTAGATGGAGCCGTAAAACTGTTTTTT
CASTDRGLDGAVKLFF
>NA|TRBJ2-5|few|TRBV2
TGTGCCAGCAGTATACAAACGCAAGAGACCCAGTACTTC
CASSIQTQETQYF
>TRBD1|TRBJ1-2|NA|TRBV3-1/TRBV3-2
TGTGCCAGCAGCCAAGCTGCCAGGGGGTCTCGATGGTACACCTTC
CASSQAARGSRWYTF
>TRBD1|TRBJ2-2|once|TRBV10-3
TGTGCCATCAGTGAGTCCGAGGGACAGGGCGCGAACACCGGGGAGCTGTTTTTT
CAISESEGQGANTGELFF
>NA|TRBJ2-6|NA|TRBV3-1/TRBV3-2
TGTGCCAGCAGCCGAAAGACCATAGCAGCTGGGGCCAACGTCCTGACTTTC
CASSRKTIAAGANVLTF
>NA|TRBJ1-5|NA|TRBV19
TGTGCCAGTAGTTGGGACAATGGAAGTAATCAGCCCCAGCATTTT
CASSWDNGSNQPQHF
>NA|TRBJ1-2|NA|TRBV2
TGTGCCAGCAGTGACCGGGAAAACTATGGCTACACCTTC
CASSDRENYGYTF
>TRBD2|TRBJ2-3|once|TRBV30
TGTGCCTCCTTGCTAGCGGGAGTCACAGATACGCAGTATTTT
CASLLAGVTDTQYF
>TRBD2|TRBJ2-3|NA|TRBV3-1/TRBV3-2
TGTGCCAGCAGCCAAAGCGGGGGCCCACGTGATACGCAGTATTTT
CASSQSGGPRDTQYF
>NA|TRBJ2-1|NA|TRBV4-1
TGCGCCAGCAGCCAAGACGGGAACAATGAGCAGTTCTTC
CASSQDGNNEQFF
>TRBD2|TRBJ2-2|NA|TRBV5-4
TGTGCCAGCAGTTTGACTAGCGGGGGCTTTACCGGGGAGCTGTTTTTT
CASSLTSGGFTGELFF
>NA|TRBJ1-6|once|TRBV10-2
TGCGCCAGCAGTGAGGCTAGGCGTCCGGGGTCACCCCTCCACTTT
CASSEARRPGSPLHF
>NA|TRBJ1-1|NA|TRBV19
TGTGCCAGTAACCTCGGAGGCGATAACACTGAAGCTTTCTTT
CASNLGGDNTEAFF
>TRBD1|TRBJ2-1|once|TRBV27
TGTGCCAGCAGTTTAGGACAGGGAAGGGGTGAGCAGTTCTTC
CASSLGQGRGEQFF
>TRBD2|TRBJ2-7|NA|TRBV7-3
TGTGCCAGCAGCCAGACTAGCGGGGGGGCTCCTTACGAGCAGTACTTC
CASSQTSGGAPYEQYF
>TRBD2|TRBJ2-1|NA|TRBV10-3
TGTGCCATCAGTGAACCTAGCGGTTTATACAATGAGCAGTTCTTC
CAISEPSGLYNEQFF
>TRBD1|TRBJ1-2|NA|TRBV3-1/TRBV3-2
TGTGCCAGCAGCCAGGACGGGACAGGAATTGGCGGCTACACCTTC
CASSQDGTGIGGYTF
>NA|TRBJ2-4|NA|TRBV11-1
TGTGCCAGCGAGGGGGGGATCACGAAAAACATTCAGTACTTC
CASEGGITKNIQYF
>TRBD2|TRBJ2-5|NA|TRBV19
TGTGCCAGTAGTATAGCGCCCGGGGGGGCCCAGTACTTC
CASSIAPGGAQYF
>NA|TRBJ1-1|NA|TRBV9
TGTGCCAGCAGCATATTACAGGGAGGGACTGAAGCTTTCTTT
CASSILQGGTEAFF
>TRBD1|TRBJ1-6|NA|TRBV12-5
TGTGCTAGTGGTTCCGGGACAGGGAATTCACCCCTCCACTTT
CASGSGTGNSPLHF
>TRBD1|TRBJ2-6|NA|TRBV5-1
TGCGCCAGCAGCCCGGGACAGAGAGGGGGGGCCAACGTCCTGACTTTC
CASSPGQRGGANVLTF
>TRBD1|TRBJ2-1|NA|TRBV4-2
TGTGCCAGCAGCCAGGACAGGGGGACCTACAATGAGCAGTTCTTC
CASSQDRGTYNEQFF
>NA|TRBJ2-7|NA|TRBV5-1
TGCGCCAGCAAACGAGGTCCTGCTAACGAGCAGTACTTC
CASKRGPANEQYF
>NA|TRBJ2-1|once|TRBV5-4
TGTGCCAGCAGCTTGGGGGAGAGGGTTGAGCAGTTCTTC
CASSLGERVEQFF
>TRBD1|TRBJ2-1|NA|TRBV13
TGTGCCAGCAGCTGGAGGACAGGGGGCACCTTCAGCTCCTACAATGAGCAGTTCTTC
CASSWRTGGTFSSYNEQFF